Detailed here is one T cell receptor beta chain. No antigen is known for it. The data originate from a study of OX40 agonist ivuxolimab in advanced cancers. Overall study context: Partial responses were achieved by three patients, one with hepatocellular carcinoma and two with cutaneous melanoma.

Profiled with immunoSEQ multiplex PCR; TCRdb holds only in-frame clones, not every one. The sample has 60,000 to 65,000 clones; around 90% are singletons. General study findings and limits: In a subset of nonresponders, normalized T-cell clonal expansion was also low.

Per germline, CDR1 SGHDT and CDR2 YYEEEE. The CDR3 sequence is 15 residues long. V lost 4 bases, J lost 5 bases, and 8 bases stayed unmatched. Autoimmune disease history or systemic immunosuppression disqualified patients. The specimen was CD4+ or CD8+ T cells sorted from blood, collected in a trial of the OX40 agonist ivuxolimab. This clonotype was sampled from an adult with an advanced solid tumor such as melanoma, head and neck, liver or kidney cancer. The rearrangement links TRBV5-6 to TRBJ1-2; TRBD1 matches at 10 bases. CDR3 sequence reads: CASSKTGGVRYGYTF. The CDR3 DNA sequence: TGTGCCAGCAGCAAGACAGGGGGCGTTAGGTATGGCTACACCTTC.